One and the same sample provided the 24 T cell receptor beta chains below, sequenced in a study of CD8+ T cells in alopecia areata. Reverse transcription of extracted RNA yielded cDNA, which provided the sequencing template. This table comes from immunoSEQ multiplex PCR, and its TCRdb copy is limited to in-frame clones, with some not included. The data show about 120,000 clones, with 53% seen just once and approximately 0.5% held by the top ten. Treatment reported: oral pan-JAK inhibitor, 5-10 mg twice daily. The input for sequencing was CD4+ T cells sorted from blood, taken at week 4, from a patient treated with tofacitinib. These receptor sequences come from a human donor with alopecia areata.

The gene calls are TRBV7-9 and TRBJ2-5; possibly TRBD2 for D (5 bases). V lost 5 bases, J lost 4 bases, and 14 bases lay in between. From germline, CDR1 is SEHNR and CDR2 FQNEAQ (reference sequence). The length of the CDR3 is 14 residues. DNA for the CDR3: TGTGCCAGCAGCCCCCTGTGGGAGTCAGAGACCCAGTACTTC. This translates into CASSPLWESETQYF.

The CDR3 sequence is CASSEGGEYQPQHF. The CDR3 nucleotides are TGTGCCAGCAGTGAGGGGGGGGAATATCAGCCCCAGCATTTT. This chain uses TRBV2 with TRBJ1-5; a possible D gene is TRBD1 (5 bases). Germline-derived CDR1 and CDR2 are SNHLY and FYNNEI. V lost 3 bases, J lost 5 bases, and 11 bases lay in between. The CDR3 contains 14 residues.

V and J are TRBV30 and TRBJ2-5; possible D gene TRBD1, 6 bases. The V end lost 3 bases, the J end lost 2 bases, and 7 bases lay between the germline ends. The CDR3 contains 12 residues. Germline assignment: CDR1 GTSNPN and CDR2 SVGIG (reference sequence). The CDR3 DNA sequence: TGTGCCTGGAGGGACAGTCAAGAGACCCAGTACTTC. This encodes CAWRDSQETQYF. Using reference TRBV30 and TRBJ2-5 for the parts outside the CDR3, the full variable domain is SQTIHQWPATLVQPVGSPLSLECTVEGTSNPNLYWYRQAAGRGLQLLFYSVGIGQISSEVPQNLSASRPQDRQFILSSKKLLLSDSGFYLCAWRDSQETQYFGPGTRLLVL.

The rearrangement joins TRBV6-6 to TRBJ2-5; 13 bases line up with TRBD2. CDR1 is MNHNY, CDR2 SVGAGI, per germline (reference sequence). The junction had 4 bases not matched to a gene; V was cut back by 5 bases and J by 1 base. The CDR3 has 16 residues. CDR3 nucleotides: TGTGCCAGCAGTAGGGGACTAGCGGGGTCCCAAGAGACCCAGTACTTC. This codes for CASSRGLAGSQETQYF.

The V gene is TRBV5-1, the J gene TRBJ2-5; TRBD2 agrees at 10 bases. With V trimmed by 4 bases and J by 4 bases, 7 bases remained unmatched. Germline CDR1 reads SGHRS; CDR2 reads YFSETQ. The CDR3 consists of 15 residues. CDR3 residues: CASSLSGRKRETQYF. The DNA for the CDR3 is TGCGCCAGCAGCCTTAGCGGGAGGAAACGAGAGACCCAGTACTTC. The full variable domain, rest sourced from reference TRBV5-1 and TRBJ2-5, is KAGVTQTPRYLIKTRGQQVTLSCSPISGHRSVSWYQQTPGQGLQFLFEYFSETQRNKGNFPGRFSGRQFSNSRSEMNVSTLELGDSALYLCASSLSGRKRETQYFGPGTRLLVL.

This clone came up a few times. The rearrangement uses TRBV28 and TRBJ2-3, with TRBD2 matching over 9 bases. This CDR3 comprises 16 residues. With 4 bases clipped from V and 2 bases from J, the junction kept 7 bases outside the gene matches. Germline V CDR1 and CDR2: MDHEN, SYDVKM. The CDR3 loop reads CASSSPASGATDTQYF. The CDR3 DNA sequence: TGTGCCAGCAGTTCCCCGGCTAGCGGGGCCACAGATACGCAGTATTTT.

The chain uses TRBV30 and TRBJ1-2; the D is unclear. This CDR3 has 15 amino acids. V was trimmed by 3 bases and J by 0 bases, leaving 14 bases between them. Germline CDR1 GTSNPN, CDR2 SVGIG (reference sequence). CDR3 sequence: CAWSRGTAANYGYTF. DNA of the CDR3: TGTGCCTGGAGCCGAGGTACCGCGGCTAACTATGGCTACACCTTC.

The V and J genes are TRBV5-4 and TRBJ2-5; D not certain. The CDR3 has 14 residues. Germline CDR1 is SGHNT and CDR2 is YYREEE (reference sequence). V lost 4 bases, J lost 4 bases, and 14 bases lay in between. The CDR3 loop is CASSLDLNRETQYF. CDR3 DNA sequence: TGTGCCAGCAGCCTCGACCTTAACCGAGAGACCCAGTACTTC.

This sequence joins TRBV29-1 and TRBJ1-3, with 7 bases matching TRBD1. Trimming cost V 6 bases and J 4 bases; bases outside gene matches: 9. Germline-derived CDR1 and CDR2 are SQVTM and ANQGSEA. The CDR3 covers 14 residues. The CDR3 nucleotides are TGCAGCGTCTGCCGGGACAGCGCAGGAAACACCATATATTTT. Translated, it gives CSVCRDSAGNTIYF.

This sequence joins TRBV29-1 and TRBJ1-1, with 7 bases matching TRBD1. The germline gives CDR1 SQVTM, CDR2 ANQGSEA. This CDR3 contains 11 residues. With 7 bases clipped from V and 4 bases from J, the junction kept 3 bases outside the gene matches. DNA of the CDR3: TGCAGCGCCGGGACAGCCACTGAAGCTTTCTTT. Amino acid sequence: CSAGTATEAFF.

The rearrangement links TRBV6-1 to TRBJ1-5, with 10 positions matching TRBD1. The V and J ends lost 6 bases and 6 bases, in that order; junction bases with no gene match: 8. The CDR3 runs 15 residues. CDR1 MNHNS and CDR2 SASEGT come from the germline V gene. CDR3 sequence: CASSFDRGPSQPQHF. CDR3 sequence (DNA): TGTGCCAGCAGCTTCGACAGGGGGCCAAGTCAGCCCCAGCATTTT.

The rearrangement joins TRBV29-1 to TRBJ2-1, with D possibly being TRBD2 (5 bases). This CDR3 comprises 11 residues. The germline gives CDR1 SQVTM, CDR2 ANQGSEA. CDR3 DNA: TGCGCCGGGGAGTTGTACAATGAGCAGTTCTTC. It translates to CAGELYNEQFF.

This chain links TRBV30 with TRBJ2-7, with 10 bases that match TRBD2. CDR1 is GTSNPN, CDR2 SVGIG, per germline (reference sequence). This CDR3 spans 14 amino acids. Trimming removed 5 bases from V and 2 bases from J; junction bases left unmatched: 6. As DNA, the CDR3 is TGTGCCTGGGGGGGAACTAGCGGGACCTACGAGCAGTACTTC. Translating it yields CAWGGTSGTYEQYF. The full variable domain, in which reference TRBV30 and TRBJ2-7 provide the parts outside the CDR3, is SQTIHQWPATLVQPVGSPLSLECTVEGTSNPNLYWYRQAAGRGLQLLFYSVGIGQISSEVPQNLSASRPQDRQFILSSKKLLLSDSGFYLCAWGGTSGTYEQYFGPGTRLTVT.

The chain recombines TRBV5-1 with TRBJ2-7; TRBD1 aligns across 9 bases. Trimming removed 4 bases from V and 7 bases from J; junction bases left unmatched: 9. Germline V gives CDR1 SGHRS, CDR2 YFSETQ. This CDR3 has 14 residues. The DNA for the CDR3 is TGCGCCAGCAGCAGGACAGGGGACGGGGTAGAGCAGTACTTC. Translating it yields CASSRTGDGVEQYF. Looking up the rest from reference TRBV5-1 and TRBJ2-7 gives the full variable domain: KAGVTQTPRYLIKTRGQQVTLSCSPISGHRSVSWYQQTPGQGLQFLFEYFSETQRNKGNFPGRFSGRQFSNSRSEMNVSTLELGDSALYLCASSRTGDGVEQYFGPGTRLTVT.

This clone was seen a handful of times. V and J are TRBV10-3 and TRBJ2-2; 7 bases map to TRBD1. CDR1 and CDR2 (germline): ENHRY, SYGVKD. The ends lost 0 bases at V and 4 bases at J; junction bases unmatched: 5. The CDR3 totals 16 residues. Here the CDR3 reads CAISESGTVLTGELFF. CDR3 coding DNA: TGTGCCATCAGTGAGTCTGGGACAGTCCTCACCGGGGAGCTGTTTTTT.

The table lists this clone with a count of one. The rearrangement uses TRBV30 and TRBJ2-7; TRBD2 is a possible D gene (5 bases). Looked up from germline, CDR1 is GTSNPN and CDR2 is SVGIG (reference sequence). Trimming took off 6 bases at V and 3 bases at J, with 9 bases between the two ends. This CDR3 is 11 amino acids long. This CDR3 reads CACWAGYEQYF. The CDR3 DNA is TGTGCCTGCTGGGCGGGCTACGAGCAGTACTTC.

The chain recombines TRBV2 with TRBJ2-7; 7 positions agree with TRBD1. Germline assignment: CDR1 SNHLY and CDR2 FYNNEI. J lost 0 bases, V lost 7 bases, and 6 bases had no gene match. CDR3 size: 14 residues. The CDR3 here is CASISTGSSYEQYF. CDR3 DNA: TGTGCCAGCATTTCGACAGGGAGCTCCTACGAGCAGTACTTC.

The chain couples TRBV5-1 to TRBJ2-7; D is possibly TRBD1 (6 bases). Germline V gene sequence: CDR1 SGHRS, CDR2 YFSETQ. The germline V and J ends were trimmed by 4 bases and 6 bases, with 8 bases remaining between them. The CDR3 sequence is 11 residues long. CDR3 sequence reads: CASSGQFEQYF. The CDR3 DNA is TGCGCCAGCAGCGGACAGTTCGAGCAGTACTTC.

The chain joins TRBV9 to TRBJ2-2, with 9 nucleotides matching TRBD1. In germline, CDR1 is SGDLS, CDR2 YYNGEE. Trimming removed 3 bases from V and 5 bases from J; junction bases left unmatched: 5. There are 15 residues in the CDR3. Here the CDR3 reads CASSATGGYTGELFF. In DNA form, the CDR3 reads TGTGCCAGCAGCGCAACAGGGGGCTATACCGGGGAGCTGTTTTTT.

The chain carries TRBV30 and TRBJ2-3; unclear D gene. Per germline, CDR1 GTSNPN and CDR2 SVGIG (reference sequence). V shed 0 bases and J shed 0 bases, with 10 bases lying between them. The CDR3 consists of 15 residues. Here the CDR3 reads CAWSVRVGSTDTQYF. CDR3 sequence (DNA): TGTGCCTGGAGTGTACGGGTGGGAAGCACAGATACGCAGTATTTT. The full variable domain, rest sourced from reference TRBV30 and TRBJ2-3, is SQTIHQWPATLVQPVGSPLSLECTVEGTSNPNLYWYRQAAGRGLQLLFYSVGIGQISSEVPQNLSASRPQDRQFILSSKKLLLSDSGFYLCAWSVRVGSTDTQYFGPGTRLTVL.

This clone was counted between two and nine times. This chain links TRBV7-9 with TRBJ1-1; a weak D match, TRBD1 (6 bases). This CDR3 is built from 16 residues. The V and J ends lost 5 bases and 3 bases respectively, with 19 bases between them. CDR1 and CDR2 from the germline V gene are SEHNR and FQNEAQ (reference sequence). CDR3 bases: TGTGCCAGCAGCCCCAGAAGAGGACAGAGGGACACTGAAGCTTTCTTT. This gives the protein CASSPRRGQRDTEAFF.

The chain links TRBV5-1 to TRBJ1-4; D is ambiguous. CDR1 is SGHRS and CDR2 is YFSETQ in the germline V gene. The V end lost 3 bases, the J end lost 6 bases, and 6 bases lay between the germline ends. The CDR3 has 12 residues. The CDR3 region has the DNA TGCGCCAGCAGCTCCGAAGATGAAAAACTGTTTTTT. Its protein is CASSSEDEKLFF.

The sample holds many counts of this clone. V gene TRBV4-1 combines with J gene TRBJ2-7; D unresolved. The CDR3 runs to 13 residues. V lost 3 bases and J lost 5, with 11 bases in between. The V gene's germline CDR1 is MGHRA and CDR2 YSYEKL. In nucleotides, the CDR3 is TGCGCCAGCAGCCAGCTACGGATGGACGAGCAGTACTTC. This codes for CASSQLRMDEQYF.

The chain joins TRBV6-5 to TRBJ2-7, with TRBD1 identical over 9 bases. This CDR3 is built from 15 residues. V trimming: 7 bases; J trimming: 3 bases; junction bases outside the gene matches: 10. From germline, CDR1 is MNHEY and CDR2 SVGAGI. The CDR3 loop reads CASTPGTGYDYEQYF. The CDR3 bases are TGTGCCAGCACGCCGGGGACAGGGTACGACTACGAGCAGTACTTC.